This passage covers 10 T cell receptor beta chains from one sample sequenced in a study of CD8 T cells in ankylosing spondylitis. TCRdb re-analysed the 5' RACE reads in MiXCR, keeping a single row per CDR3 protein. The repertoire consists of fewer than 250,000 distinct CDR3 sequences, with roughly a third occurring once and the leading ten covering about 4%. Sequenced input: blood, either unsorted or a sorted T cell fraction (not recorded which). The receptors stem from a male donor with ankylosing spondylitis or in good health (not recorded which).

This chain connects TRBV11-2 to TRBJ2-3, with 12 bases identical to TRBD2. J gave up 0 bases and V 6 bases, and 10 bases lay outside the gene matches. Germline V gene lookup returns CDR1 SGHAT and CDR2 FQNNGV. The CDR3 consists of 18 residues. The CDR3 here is CASRSQTTSGGSTDTQYF. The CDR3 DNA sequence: TGTGCCAGCAGATCACAAACGACTAGCGGGGGAAGCACAGATACGCAGTATTTT.

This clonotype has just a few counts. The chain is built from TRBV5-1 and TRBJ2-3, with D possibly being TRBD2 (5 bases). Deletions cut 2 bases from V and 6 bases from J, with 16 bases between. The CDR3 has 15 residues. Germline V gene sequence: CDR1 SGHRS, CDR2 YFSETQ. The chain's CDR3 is CASSFSSPLPDTQYF. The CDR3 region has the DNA TGCGCCAGCAGCTTCTCTAGCCCCCTGCCCGATACGCAGTATTTT.

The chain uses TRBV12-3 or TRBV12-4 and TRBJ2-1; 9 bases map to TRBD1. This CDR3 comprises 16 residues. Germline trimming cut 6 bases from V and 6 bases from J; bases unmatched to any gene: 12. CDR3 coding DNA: TGTGCCAGCAGCCCCGTGTCGGGACAGGGTCTCAATGAGCAGTTCTTC. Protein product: CASSPVSGQGLNEQFF.

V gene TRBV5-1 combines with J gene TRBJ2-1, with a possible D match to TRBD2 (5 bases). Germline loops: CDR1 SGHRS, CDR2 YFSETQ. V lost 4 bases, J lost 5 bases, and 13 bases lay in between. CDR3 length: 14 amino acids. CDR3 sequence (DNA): TGCGCCAGCAGCCTAGCTGGGTTTGACAATGAGCAGTTCTTC. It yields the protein CASSLAGFDNEQFF. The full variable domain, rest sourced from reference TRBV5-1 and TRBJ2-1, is KAGVTQTPRYLIKTRGQQVTLSCSPISGHRSVSWYQQTPGQGLQFLFEYFSETQRNKGNFPGRFSGRQFSNSRSEMNVSTLELGDSALYLCASSLAGFDNEQFFGPGTRLTVL.

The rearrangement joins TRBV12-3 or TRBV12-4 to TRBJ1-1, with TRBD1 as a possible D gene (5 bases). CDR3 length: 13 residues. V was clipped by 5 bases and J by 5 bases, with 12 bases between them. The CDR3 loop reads CASSPSGQTEAFF. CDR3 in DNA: TGTGCCAGCAGTCCCTCGGGGCAGACTGAAGCTTTCTTT.

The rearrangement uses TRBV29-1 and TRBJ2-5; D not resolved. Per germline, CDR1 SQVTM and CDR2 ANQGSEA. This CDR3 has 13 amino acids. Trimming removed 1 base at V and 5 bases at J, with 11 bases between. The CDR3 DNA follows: TGCAGCGTTGAAGGCAGAATTGGGGAGACCCAGTACTTC. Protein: CSVEGRIGETQYF.

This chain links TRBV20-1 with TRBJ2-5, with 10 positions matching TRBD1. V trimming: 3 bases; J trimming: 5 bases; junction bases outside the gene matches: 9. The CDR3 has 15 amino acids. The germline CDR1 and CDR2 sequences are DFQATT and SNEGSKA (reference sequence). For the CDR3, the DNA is TGCAGTGCTAGGGCCAGGGGACAGGGGCGCGAGACCCAGTACTTC. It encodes CSARARGQGRETQYF.

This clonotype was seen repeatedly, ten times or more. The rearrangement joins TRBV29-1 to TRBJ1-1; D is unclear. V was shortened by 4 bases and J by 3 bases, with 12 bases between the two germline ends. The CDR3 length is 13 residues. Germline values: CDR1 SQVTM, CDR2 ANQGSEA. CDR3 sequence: CSVVPLVDTEAFF. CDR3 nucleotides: TGCAGCGTTGTGCCATTAGTGGACACTGAAGCTTTCTTT.

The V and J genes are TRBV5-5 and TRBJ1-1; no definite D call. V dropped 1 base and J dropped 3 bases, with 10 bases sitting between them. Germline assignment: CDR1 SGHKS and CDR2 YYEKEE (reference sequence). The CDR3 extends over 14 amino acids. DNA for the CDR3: TGTGCCAGCAGCTTGTATGCCGGGGACACTGAAGCTTTCTTT. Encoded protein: CASSLYAGDTEAFF.

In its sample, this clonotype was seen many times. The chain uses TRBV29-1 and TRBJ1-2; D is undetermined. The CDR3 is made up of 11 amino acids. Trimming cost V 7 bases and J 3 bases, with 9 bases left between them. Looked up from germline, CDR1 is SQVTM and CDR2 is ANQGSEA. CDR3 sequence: CSATEYYGYTF. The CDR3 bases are TGCAGCGCCACAGAATACTATGGCTACACCTTC.